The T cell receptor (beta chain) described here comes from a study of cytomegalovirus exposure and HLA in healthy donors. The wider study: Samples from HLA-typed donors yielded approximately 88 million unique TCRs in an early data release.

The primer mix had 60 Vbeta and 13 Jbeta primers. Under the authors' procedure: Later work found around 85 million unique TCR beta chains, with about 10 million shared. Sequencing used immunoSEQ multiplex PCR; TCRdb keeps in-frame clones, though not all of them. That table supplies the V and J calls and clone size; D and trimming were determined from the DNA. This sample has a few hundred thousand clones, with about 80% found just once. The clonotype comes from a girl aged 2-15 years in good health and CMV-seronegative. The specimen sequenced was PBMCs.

This chain's CDR3 is CASSQPGPPTGELFF. CDR3 DNA: TGCGCCAGCAGCCAGCCAGGGCCCCCCACCGGGGAGCTGTTTTTT. The chain combines TRBV4-1 with TRBJ2-2, with D perhaps TRBD1 (5 bases). The CDR3 loop spans 15 amino acids. Germline assignment: CDR1 MGHRA and CDR2 YSYEKL. Trimming shortened V by 3 bases and J by 4 bases, and 12 bases separated the two germline ends.